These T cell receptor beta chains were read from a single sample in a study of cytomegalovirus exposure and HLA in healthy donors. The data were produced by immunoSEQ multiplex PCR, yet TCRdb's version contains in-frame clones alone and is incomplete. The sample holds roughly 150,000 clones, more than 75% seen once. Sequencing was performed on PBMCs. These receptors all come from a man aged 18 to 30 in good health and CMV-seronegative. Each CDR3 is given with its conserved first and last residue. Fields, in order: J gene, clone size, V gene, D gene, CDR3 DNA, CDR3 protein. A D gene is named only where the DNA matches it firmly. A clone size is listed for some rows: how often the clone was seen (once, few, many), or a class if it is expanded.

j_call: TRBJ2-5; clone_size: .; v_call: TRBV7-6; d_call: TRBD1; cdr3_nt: TGTGCCATAGGGACAGGGAGGAGGGAGACCCAGTACTTC; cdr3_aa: CAIGTGRRETQYF
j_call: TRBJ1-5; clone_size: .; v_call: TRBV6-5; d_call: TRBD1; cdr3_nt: TGTGCCAGCAGTCCCCCAGGGGGAAATCAGCCCCAGCATTTT; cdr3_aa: CASSPPGGNQPQHF
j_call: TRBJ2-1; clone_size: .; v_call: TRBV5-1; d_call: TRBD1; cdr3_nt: TGCGCCAGCAGCTCCTCCGGGACAGGTCGCAATGAGCAGTTCTTC; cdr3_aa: CASSSSGTGRNEQFF
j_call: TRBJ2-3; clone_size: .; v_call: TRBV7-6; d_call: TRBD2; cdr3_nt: TGTGCCAGCAGCAGCCCTCTAGCGGGGGGGCCCCCAGATACGCAGTATTTT; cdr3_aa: CASSSPLAGGPPDTQYF
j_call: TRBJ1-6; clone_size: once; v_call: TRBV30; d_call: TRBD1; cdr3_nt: TGTGCCTGGAGGGACAGGGGAAATAATTCACCCCTCCACTTT; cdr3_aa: CAWRDRGNNSPLHF
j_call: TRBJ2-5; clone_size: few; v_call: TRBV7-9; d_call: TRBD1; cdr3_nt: TGTGCCAGCAGCCAGGGACAGGGAGAGACCCAGTACTTC; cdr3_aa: CASSQGQGETQYF
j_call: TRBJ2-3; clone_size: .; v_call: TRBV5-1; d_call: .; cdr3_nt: TGCGCCAGCAGCTCGGGGGGCGGGACAGATACGCAGTATTTT; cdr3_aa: CASSSGGGTDTQYF
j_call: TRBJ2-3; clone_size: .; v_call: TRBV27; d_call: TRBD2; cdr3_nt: TGTGCCAGCAGTACCTCTACCGGGACTAGCGGGGAAAACACAGATACGCAGTATTTT; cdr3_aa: CASSTSTGTSGENTDTQYF
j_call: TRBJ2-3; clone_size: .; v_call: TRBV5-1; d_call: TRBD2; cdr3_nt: TGCGCCAGCAGCTCTACATTAGAGACTAGCGGGGTGGGAGATACGCAGTATTTT; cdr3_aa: CASSSTLETSGVGDTQYF
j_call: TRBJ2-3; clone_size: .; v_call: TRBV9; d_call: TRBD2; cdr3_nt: TGTGCCAGCAACGGGGATAGCGGGAGCCCCACAGATACGCAGTATTTT; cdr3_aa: CASNGDSGSPTDTQYF
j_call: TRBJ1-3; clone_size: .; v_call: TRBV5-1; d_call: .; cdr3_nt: TGCGCCAGCAGCTCGCAGGGTGCAGGAAACACCATATATTTT; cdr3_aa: CASSSQGAGNTIYF
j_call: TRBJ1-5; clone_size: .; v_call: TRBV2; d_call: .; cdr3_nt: TGTGCCAGCAGGCCCCGGGAAGATCAGCCCCAGCATTTT; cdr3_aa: CASRPREDQPQHF
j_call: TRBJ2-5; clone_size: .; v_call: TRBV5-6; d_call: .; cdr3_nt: TGTGCCAGCAGCCCTAGTCCAGGGATCCAAGAGACCCAGTACTTC; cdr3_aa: CASSPSPGIQETQYF
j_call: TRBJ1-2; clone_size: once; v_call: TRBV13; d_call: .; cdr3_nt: TGTGCCAGCAGCTTAGGAGGGGGTGATACCAACTATGGCTACACCTTC; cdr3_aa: CASSLGGGDTNYGYTF
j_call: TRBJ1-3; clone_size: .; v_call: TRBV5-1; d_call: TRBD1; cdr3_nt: TGCGCCAGCAAACGGGACAGGGGCTCCTCTGGAAACACCATATATTTT; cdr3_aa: CASKRDRGSSGNTIYF
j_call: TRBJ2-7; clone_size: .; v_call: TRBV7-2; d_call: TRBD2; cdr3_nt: TGTGCCAGCAGCTTAGGGGCGGGAGACTACGAGCAGTACTTC; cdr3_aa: CASSLGAGDYEQYF
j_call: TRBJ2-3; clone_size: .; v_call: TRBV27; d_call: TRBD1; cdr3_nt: TGTGCCAGCAGTTCTAGTGACAGGGGGGTCCCGCAGTATTTT; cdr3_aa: CASSSSDRGVPQYF
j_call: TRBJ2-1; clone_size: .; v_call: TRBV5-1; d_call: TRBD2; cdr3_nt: TGCGCCAGCAGCGGACTAGCGGGAGTTAACAATGAGCAGTTCTTC; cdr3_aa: CASSGLAGVNNEQFF
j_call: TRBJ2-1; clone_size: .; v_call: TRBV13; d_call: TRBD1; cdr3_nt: TGTGCCAGCAGCCCCCTGACAGGGTGGAATGAGCAGTTCTTC; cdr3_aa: CASSPLTGWNEQFF
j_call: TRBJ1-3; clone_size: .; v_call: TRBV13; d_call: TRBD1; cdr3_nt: TGTGCCAGCAGCTACCGGGACAGGGGAACTGGAAACACCATATATTTT; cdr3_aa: CASSYRDRGTGNTIYF
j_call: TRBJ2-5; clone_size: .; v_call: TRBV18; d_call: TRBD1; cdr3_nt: TGTGCCAGCTCGCCCGGGACAGGGTATGGAGAGACCCAGTACTTC; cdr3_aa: CASSPGTGYGETQYF
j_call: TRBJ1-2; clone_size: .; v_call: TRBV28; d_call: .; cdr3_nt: TGTGCCAGCAGTTTATTCGACTTATCCTATGGCTACACCTTC; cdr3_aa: CASSLFDLSYGYTF
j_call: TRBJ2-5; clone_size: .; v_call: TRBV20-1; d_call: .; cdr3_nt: TGCAGTGCTAGCGAGGTGGAGACCCAGTACTTC; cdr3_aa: CSASEVETQYF
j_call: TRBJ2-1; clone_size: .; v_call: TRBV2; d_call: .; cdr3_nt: TGTGCCAGCATTCTGGCCGGGGGTGAGCAGTTCTTC; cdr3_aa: CASILAGGEQFF
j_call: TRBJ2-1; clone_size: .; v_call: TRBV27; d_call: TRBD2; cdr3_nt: TGTGCCAGCAGTCGTAGCGGGGGTGATGAGCAGTTCTTC; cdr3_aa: CASSRSGGDEQFF
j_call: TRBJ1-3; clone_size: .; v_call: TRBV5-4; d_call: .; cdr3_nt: TGTGCCAGCAAAAGACAGGCTGGAAACACCATATATTTT; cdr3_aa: CASKRQAGNTIYF
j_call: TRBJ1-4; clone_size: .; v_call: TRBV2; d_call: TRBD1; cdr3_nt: TGTGCCAGCAGGCCCGACAGGGGGCGCTGGGAAAAACTGTTTTTT; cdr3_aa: CASRPDRGRWEKLFF
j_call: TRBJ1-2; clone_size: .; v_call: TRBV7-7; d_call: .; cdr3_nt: TGTGCTAGCAGCTTAAAAAAGGAGTACAGGGCTGGCTACACCTTC; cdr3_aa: CASSLKKEYRAGYTF
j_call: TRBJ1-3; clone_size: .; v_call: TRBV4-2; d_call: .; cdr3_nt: TGTGCCAGCACCCTCCTCTCTGGAAACACCATATATTTT; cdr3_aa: CASTLLSGNTIYF
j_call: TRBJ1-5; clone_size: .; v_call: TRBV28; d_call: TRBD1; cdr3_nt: TGTGCCAGCAGGGGTGGGACAGGGTATCAGCCCCAGCATTTT; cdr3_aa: CASRGGTGYQPQHF
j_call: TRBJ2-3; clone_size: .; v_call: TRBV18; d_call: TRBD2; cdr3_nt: TGTGCCAGCTCACCTATAGCGGGAGCGGGCACAGATACGCAGTATTTT; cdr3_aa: CASSPIAGAGTDTQYF
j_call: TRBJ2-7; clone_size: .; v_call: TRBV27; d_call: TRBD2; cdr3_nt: TGTGCCAGCAGTTTATATGGGACTAGCCTATCTTCCTACGAGCAGTACTTC; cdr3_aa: CASSLYGTSLSSYEQYF
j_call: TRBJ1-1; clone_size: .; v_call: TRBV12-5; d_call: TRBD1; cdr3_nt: TGTGCTAGTGGCACCACCTCGACAGGGCACACTGAAGCTTTCTTT; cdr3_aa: CASGTTSTGHTEAFF
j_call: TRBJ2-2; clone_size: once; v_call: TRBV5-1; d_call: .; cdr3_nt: TGCGCCAGCAGCCCCCAGGACAGAACCGGGGAGCTGTTTTTT; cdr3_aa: CASSPQDRTGELFF
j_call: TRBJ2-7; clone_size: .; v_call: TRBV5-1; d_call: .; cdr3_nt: TGCGCCAGCAGCTTGGGGCAGGGGAGAAACCACGAGCAGTACTTC; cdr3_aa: CASSLGQGRNHEQYF
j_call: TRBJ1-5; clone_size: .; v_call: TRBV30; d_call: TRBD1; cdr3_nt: TGTGCCTGGCAATTCGGACAGGCGAACAATCAGCCCCAGCATTTT; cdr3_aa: CAWQFGQANNQPQHF